The rows below give T cell receptor beta chains drawn from one sample of a study of blood T cell repertoires in COVID-19. Clones were sequenced by immunoSEQ multiplex PCR, and TCRdb holds only the in-frame ones, with some missing. The sample has a few hundred thousand clones, over 65% seen once. Material for sequencing was peripheral blood. These receptors came from a woman older than 75 with acute or convalescent COVID-19. Each CDR3 is given with its conserved first and last residue.

v_call: TRBV7-8
j_call: TRBJ2-1
cdr3_aa: CASSRDYNNEQFF

v_call: TRBV20-1
j_call: TRBJ1-1
cdr3_aa: CSAQGYTEAFF

v_call: TRBV18
j_call: TRBJ1-1
cdr3_aa: CASSPRDRRVGTEAFF

v_call: TRBV9
j_call: TRBJ2-7
cdr3_aa: CASSVGLAGPEQYF

v_call: TRBV2
j_call: TRBJ2-7
cdr3_aa: CASSESGYEQYF

v_call: TRBV29-1
j_call: TRBJ2-7
cdr3_aa: CSVVRSTGSYEQYF

v_call: TRBV9
j_call: TRBJ1-1
cdr3_aa: CASSVAIHSRTGGDEAFF

v_call: TRBV11-3
j_call: TRBJ2-1
cdr3_aa: CASSSSGNEQFF

v_call: TRBV18
j_call: TRBJ2-5
cdr3_aa: CASSPGTGGQETQYF

v_call: TRBV5-4
j_call: TRBJ1-2
cdr3_aa: CASSLKGTGGSYGYTF

v_call: TRBV24-1
j_call: TRBJ2-7
cdr3_aa: CATSDPGRAVFLSTYEQYF

v_call: TRBV7-8
j_call: TRBJ2-1
cdr3_aa: CASSPIATIGVGEQFF